This T cell receptor (beta chain) was recovered during a study of T cell responses to AZD1222 COVID-19 vaccine. Findings of the study overall: Nearly half of unique spike-specific TCRs reportedly avoided B.1.351 and B.1.1.7 mutated regions. There were mostly white British donors and more females than males, and clonal diversity was possibly underestimated. Seropositive at baseline were only a handful of AZD1222 recipients. Spike-specific TCR breadth and depth were elevated following two AZD1222 doses.

V was clipped by 6 bases and J by 1 base, with 9 bases between them. The CDR3 sequence is 13 residues long. The germline gives CDR1 WNHNN, CDR2 SYGVQD (reference sequence). Comments on this clone: Its antigen is not identified.

Sequenced by immunoSEQ multiplex PCR; TCRdb stores in-frame clones only, minus some. The sample gives over 150,000 clones, roughly nine tenths of which show up once; roughly 5.8% is in the top ten. The chain couples TRBV10-1 to TRBJ1-1; D unresolved. The receptor comes from an adult in good health. Sequencing used peripheral blood, obtained on day 0 of MenACWY control vaccination. The DNA of the CDR3 is TGCGCCAGCAGCTATAACAGGAACACTGAAGCTTTCTTT. This sequence encodes CASSYNRNTEAFF.